This T cell receptor (beta chain) came from a study of tumor-infiltrating lymphocytes in primary liver carcinoma. The CDR3 is 15 residues long. Germline loops: CDR1 MDHEN, CDR2 SYDVKM. The junction had 4 bases not matched to a gene; V was cut back by 1 base and J by 6 bases. The investigators made TCR beta cDNA from about 500 ng total RNA, using a constant-region primer. Generation of the TCR beta libraries relied on three nested multiplex PCR rounds using slightly modified ARM-PCR. Two initial PCR rounds of roughly 10 cycles each paired TRBV1-TRBV30 forward primers with a C-beta reverse primer. A single record per CDR3 protein comes from TCRdb applying MiXCR to the multiplex PCR reads. This table has about 100,000 distinct CDR3 sequences, more than 65% appearing once. This clonotype was recorded at least ten times. Unsorted bulk tissue (roughly 19-31 mg) underwent RNA and DNA co-extraction.

Input material: liver tumor tissue from sampling region 2. Noted subset: tumor region T2, inferior pole. This sequence was found in an older woman with primary liver carcinoma and hepatitis B virus infection. V usage is TRBV28 and J usage is TRBJ1-5; 9 bases line up with TRBD1. CDR3 bases: TGTGCCAGCAGTTTATTGAGGACAGGGGCTCAGCCCCAGCATTTT. Residues: CASSLLRTGAQPQHF. The entire variable domain, with the rest obtained from reference TRBV28 and TRBJ1-5, is as follows: DVKVTQSSRYLVKRTGEKVFLECVQDMDHENMFWYRQDPGLGLRLIYFSYDVKMKEKGDIPEGYSVSREKKERFSLILESASTNQTSMYLCASSLLRTGAQPQHFGDGTRLSIL.